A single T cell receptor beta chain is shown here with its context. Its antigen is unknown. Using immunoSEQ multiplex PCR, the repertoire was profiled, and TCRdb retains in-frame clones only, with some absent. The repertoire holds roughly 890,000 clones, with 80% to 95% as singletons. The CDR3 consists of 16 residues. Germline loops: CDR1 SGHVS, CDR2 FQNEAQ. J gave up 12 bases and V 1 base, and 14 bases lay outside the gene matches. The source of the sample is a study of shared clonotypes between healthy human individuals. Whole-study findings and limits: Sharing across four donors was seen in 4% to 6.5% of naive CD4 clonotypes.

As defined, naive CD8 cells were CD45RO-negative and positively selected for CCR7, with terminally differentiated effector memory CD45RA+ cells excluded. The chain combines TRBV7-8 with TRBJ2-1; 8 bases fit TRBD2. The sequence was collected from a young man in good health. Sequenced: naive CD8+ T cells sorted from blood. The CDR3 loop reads CASSLGSSGRLQVQFF. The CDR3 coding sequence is TGTGCCAGCAGCTTAGGATCCAGCGGGAGACTTCAAGTGCAGTTCTTC.